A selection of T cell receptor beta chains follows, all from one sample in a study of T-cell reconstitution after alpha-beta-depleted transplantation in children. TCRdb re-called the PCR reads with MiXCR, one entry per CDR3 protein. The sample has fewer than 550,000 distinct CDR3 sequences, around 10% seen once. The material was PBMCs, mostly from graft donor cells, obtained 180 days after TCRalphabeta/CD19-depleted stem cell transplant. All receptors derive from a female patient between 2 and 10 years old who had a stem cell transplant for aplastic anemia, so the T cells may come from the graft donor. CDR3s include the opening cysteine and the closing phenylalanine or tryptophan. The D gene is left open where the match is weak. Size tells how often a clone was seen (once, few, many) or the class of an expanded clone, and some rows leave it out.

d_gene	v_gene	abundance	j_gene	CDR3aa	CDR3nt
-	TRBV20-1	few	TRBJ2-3	CSAIRRSTDTQYF	TGCAGTGCTATACGAAGGAGCACAGATACGCAGTATTTT
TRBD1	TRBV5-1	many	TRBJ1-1	CASSLEQGLTEAFF	TGCGCCAGCAGCTTGGAACAGGGGTTGACTGAAGCTTTCTTT
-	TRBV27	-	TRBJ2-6	CASSPLAFSGANVLTF	TGTGCCAGCAGTCCACTTGCCTTCTCTGGGGCCAACGTCCTGACTTTC
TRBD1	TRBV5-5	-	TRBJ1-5	CASSLEGANGQPQHF	TGTGCCAGCAGCTTGGAGGGGGCGAACGGTCAGCCCCAGCATTTT
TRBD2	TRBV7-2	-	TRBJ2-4	CASSSKRGKNIQYF	TGTGCCAGCAGCTCCAAGCGGGGCAAAAACATTCAGTACTTC
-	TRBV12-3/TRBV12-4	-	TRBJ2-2	CASSTLGNTGELFF	TGTGCCAGCAGTACTCTAGGGAACACCGGGGAGCTGTTTTTT
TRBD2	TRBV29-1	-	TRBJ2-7	CSVEGRGKDRPGEQYF	TGCAGCGTTGAGGGGAGGGGTAAAGACCGCCCTGGCGAGCAGTACTTC
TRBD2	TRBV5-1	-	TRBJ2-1	CASSLGSGSGYNEQFF	TGCGCCAGCAGCTTGGGGAGCGGGAGTGGCTACAATGAGCAGTTCTTC
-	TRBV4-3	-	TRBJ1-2	CASTPHGVVSSPNYGYTF	TGCGCCAGCACCCCGCATGGGGTTGTCAGTTCACCGAACTATGGCTACACCTTC
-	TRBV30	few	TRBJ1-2	CAWRQRGFYGYTF	TGTGCCTGGAGGCAGAGGGGTTTTTATGGCTACACCTTC
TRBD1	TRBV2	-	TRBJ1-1	CASSVGQGNTEAFF	TGTGCCAGCAGTGTAGGACAGGGGAACACTGAAGCTTTCTTT
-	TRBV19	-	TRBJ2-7	CASRPEGRYEQYF	TGTGCCAGTAGACCGGAGGGACGCTACGAGCAGTACTTC
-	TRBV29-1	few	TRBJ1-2	CSVEGTIYGYTF	TGCAGCGTTGAAGGAACCATCTATGGCTACACCTTC
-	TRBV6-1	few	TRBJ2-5	CASSAPALQETQYF	TGTGCCAGCAGTGCCCCGGCCCTCCAAGAGACCCAGTACTTC
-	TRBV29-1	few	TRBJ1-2	CSVRSPYGYTF	TGCAGCGTTAGGTCACCCTATGGCTACACCTTC
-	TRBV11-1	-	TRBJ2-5	CASSLGRRGRDPGETQYF	TGTGCCAGCAGCTTAGGGAGAAGGGGGAGGGACCCGGGAGAGACCCAGTACTTC
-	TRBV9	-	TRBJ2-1	CASSGTDSYNEQFF	TGTGCCAGCAGCGGGACAGACTCCTACAATGAGCAGTTCTTC
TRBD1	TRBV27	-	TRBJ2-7	CASSLQGPQGVYEQYF	TGTGCCAGCAGTCTACAGGGCCCACAGGGGGTCTACGAGCAGTACTTC
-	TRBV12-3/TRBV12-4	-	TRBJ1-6	CASSPGPSPLHF	TGTGCCAGCAGTCCCGGACCCTCACCCCTCCACTTT
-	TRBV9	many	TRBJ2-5	CASSVDDGREETQYF	TGTGCCAGCAGCGTAGATGACGGGAGAGAAGAGACCCAGTACTTC
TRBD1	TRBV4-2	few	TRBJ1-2	CASSQERDRDGGYTF	TGTGCCAGCAGCCAAGAACGGGACAGGGACGGCGGCTACACCTTC
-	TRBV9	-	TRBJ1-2	CASSPRAGPNYGYTF	TGTGCCAGCAGCCCTCGGGCGGGACCTAACTATGGCTACACCTTC
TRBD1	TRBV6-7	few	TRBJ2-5	CASSYSWDRVGETQYF	TGTGCCAGCAGTTACTCGTGGGACAGGGTAGGAGAGACCCAGTACTTC
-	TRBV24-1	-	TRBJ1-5	CATSDFSAEPQHF	TGTGCCACCAGTGATTTTTCGGCCGAGCCCCAGCATTTT
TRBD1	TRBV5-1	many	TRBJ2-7	CASSGGQTSSYEQYF	TGCGCCAGCAGCGGGGGACAGACAAGCTCCTACGAGCAGTACTTC
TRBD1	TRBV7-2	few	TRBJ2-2	CASSRTGGSNTGELFF	TGTGCCAGCAGTAGGACAGGGGGCTCGAACACCGGGGAGCTGTTTTTT
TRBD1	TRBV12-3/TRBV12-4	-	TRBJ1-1	CASSARTGREAFF	TGTGCCAGCAGTGCCCGGACAGGGAGGGAAGCTTTCTTT
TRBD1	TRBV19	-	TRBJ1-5	CASKPGQGGASNQPQHF	TGTGCCAGCAAACCGGGACAGGGGGGGGCTAGCAATCAGCCCCAGCATTTT
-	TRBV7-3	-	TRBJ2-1	CASSLMGGPYNEQFF	TGTGCCAGCAGCTTAATGGGAGGTCCGTACAATGAGCAGTTCTTC
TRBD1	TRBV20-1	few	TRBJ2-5	CSARDRGPGETQYF	TGCAGTGCTAGGGACAGGGGGCCGGGGGAGACCCAGTACTTC
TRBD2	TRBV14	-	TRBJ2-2	CASSHLAWTSGRANTGELFF	TGTGCCAGCAGCCACCTTGCCTGGACTAGCGGGAGGGCCAACACCGGGGAGCTGTTTTTT
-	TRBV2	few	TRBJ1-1	CASSEALLGLNTEAFF	TGTGCCAGCAGTGAAGCGCTTCTGGGGTTGAACACTGAAGCTTTCTTT
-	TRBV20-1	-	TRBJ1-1	CSAGPRVTEAFF	TGCAGTGCCGGGCCGAGGGTCACTGAAGCTTTCTTT
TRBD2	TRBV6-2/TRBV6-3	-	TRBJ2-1	CASTPEVAGYNEQFF	TGTGCCAGCACCCCAGAGGTAGCGGGATACAATGAGCAGTTCTTC
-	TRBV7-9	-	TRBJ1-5	CASSTRDPASPQHF	TGTGCCAGCAGCACCCGGGACCCTGCTTCGCCCCAGCATTTT
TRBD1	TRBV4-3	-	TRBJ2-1	CASSRDFDRGWEGGNEQFF	TGCGCCAGCAGCCGAGATTTCGACAGGGGGTGGGAAGGGGGAAATGAGCAGTTCTTC
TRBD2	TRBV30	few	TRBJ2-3	CAWSVGLAGAADTQYF	TGTGCCTGGAGTGTAGGGCTAGCGGGAGCAGCAGATACGCAGTATTTT
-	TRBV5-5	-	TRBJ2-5	CASSLSSFQETQYF	TGTGCCAGCAGCTTGAGTAGCTTCCAAGAGACCCAGTACTTC
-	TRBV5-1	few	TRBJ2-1	CASSLYPTGTGYEQFF	TGCGCCAGCAGCTTGTATCCAACGGGAACCGGGTATGAGCAGTTCTTC
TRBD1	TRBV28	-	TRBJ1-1	CASSFSLDPVQGAHTEAFF	TGTGCCAGCAGTTTCTCCCTCGACCCGGTACAGGGGGCTCACACTGAAGCTTTCTTT
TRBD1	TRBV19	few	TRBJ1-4	CASRPTGRNEKLFF	TGTGCCAGTAGACCGACAGGGAGGAATGAAAAACTGTTTTTT